These 27 T cell receptor beta chains share one sample of origin, sequenced in a study of T cell repertoires in cytomegalovirus infection. These receptors lack a known antigen. TCRdb itself ran the reads through MiXCR, one entry per CDR3 protein. The sample consists of 600,000 to 700,000 distinct CDR3 sequences, around 31% of them appearing once. The sequencing used cultured PBMCs, collected from culture after CMV antigen stimulation. Every receptor here comes from a human donor in good health (CMV status not recorded). Some clones in this sample may be carry-over from other donors' samples.

CDR3 loop: CASSFKADEVPRRYSNQPQHF. The CDR3 DNA follows: TGTGCCAGCAGTTTCAAAGCGGACGAGGTCCCCCGACGGTATAGCAATCAGCCCCAGCATTTT. The chain links TRBV12-3 or TRBV12-4 to TRBJ1-5; D not resolved. The CDR3 totals 21 residues. Trimming cost V 3 bases and J 0 bases, with 27 bases left between them.

This clonotype was detected a few times. The CDR3, as DNA: TGTGCCAGCAGTCGGGGACGGACAGGAGAAGCTTTCTTT. It codes for CASSRGRTGEAFF. The chain is built from TRBV27 and TRBJ1-1, with 7 bases aligning to TRBD1. With V trimmed by 5 bases and J by 8 bases, 8 bases remained unmatched. CDR3 length: 13 amino acids. From germline, CDR1 is MNHEY and CDR2 SMNVEV (reference sequence).

The rearrangement uses TRBV20-1 and TRBJ2-1; D is unresolved. The CDR3 sequence is 15 residues long. CDR1 and CDR2 (germline): DFQATT, SNEGSKA (reference sequence). The V gene lost 6 bases and the J gene lost 6 bases, with 21 bases spanning the gap. CDR3 sequence reads: CSAPDGQPTGNEQFF. The CDR3 nucleotides read TGCAGTGCCCCCGATGGGCAGCCGACGGGCAATGAGCAGTTCTTC.

The rearrangement links TRBV7-2 to TRBJ2-3; 12 nucleotides line up with TRBD2. With V trimmed by 1 base and J by 3 bases, 5 bases remained unmatched. There are 17 residues in the CDR3. In germline, CDR1 is SGHTA, CDR2 FQGNSA. Written as DNA, the CDR3 is TGTGCCAGCAGCTTAGGTTCCACTAGCGGGAGGACAGATACGCAGTATTTT. Translating gives CASSLGSTSGRTDTQYF. The full variable domain, with the rest looked up from reference TRBV7-2 and TRBJ2-3, is GAGVSQSPSNKVTEKGKDVELRCDPISGHTALYWYRQSLGQGLEFLIYFQGNSAPDKSGLPSDRFSAERTGGSVSTLTIQRTQQEDSAVYLCASSLGSTSGRTDTQYFGPGTRLTVL.

The sample holds a few counts of this clonotype. V gene TRBV6-2 or TRBV6-3 combines with J gene TRBJ2-1; the D gene is possibly TRBD2 (6 bases). V was clipped by 8 bases and J by 5 bases, with 13 bases between them. Germline loops: CDR1 MNHEY, CDR2 SVGEGT. The CDR3 covers 13 residues. The CDR3 is CASRRADNNEQFF. CDR3 in DNA: TGTGCCAGCCGGAGGGCCGATAACAATGAGCAGTTCTTC.

This clonotype came up a few times. The chain uses TRBV7-9 and TRBJ2-3; 7 positions match TRBD1. The V gene's germline CDR1 is SEHNR and CDR2 FQNEAQ (reference sequence). The CDR3 covers 15 residues. The J segment lost 2 bases and the V segment lost 5 bases, leaving 7 bases of the junction unmatched. For the CDR3, the DNA is TGTGCCAGCAGCCCCGGGACAGAACCCACAGATACGCAGTATTTT. Translated, it gives CASSPGTEPTDTQYF.

The chain combines TRBV6-5 with TRBJ2-3; no firm D call. Per the germline V gene, CDR1 is MNHEY and CDR2 is SVGAGI. V was shortened by 1 base and J by 1 base, with 9 bases between the two germline ends. The CDR3 extends over 15 amino acids. The CDR3 loop reads CASSYLGTGTDTQYF. Written as DNA, the CDR3 is TGTGCCAGCAGTTACTTAGGTACTGGCACAGATACGCAGTATTTT.

V usage is TRBV7-8 and J usage is TRBJ2-7; 10 nucleotides match TRBD2. Germline CDR1 SGHVS, CDR2 FQNEAQ. The CDR3 spans 18 residues. After removal of 5 bases from V and 3 bases from J, the junction contained 16 bases not matched to a gene. CDR3 nucleotide sequence: TGTGCCAGCAGCCACCAGGGGCTTGGGGAGCGGGGGGGCTACGAGCAGTACTTC. As protein: CASSHQGLGERGGYEQYF.

There are a few counts of this clonotype. Germline and junction disagree at one end, which may indicate a read error. The chain links TRBV11-3 to TRBJ2-3; D is ambiguous. The V gene's germline CDR1 is SGHNT and CDR2 YENEEA. There are 14 residues in the CDR3. The CDR3 loop reads CASSSRIGTNTQYF. Written as DNA, the CDR3 is TGTGCCAGCAGCTCCAGGATCGGCACAAATACGCAGTATTTT.

This chain uses TRBV5-5 with TRBJ2-7; D ambiguous. Germline V gives CDR1 SGHKS, CDR2 YYEKEE (reference sequence). Deletions cut 4 bases from V and 3 bases from J, with 11 bases between. The CDR3 contains 13 residues. This CDR3 is CASSDIPDYEQYF. The CDR3 bases are TGTGCCAGCAGCGATATTCCCGACTACGAGCAGTACTTC.

V is TRBV12-3 or TRBV12-4 and J is TRBJ1-2; weak D call: TRBD1 (6 bases). V dropped 6 bases and J dropped 8 bases, with 13 bases sitting between them. The CDR3 sequence is 12 residues long. In DNA, the CDR3 is TGTGCCAGCAGCCGTGGACAGATGGGCTACACCTTC. It codes for CASSRGQMGYTF.

The V call is TRBV19, the J call TRBJ2-7, with D perhaps matching TRBD2 (6 bases). Trimming took 8 bases from V and 6 from J, leaving 17 bases between them. The CDR3 has 13 amino acids. Per germline, CDR1 LNHDA and CDR2 SQIVND (reference sequence). CDR3 loop: CASSPYEGGEQYF. CDR3 nucleotides: TGTGCCAGTTCCCCATACGAGGGAGGCGAGCAGTACTTC.

Ten or more counts support this clonotype. This rearrangement joins TRBV11-2 to TRBJ1-1; D gene uncertain. From germline, CDR1 is SGHAT and CDR2 FQNNGV. V shed 2 bases and J shed 0 bases, with 10 bases lying between them. The CDR3 runs to 15 residues. The CDR3 loop is CASSLYGSLNTEAFF. The CDR3 DNA reads as TGTGCCAGCAGCTTATATGGCAGCTTGAACACTGAAGCTTTCTTT.

This clonotype came up a few times. CDR3 sequence reads: CASSLGGPSGWEQYF. CDR3 sequence (DNA): TGTGCCAGCAGTTTGGGGGGGCCCTCGGGTTGGGAGCAGTACTTC. The chain links TRBV12-3 or TRBV12-4 to TRBJ2-7; D may be TRBD2 (7 bases). This CDR3 is built from 15 residues. Trimming cost V 3 bases and J 7 bases, with 19 bases left between them.

This clonotype was found once. V and J are TRBV7-6 and TRBJ2-2; 9 positions agree with TRBD2. Germline V gene lookup returns CDR1 SGHVS and CDR2 FNYEAQ. This CDR3 has 16 residues. The ends lost 5 bases at V and 5 bases at J; junction bases unmatched: 9. The CDR3 region has the DNA TGTGCCAGCAGCCGCGGGGTAGCGGGAGCTACCGGGGAGCTGTTTTTT. Its translation: CASSRGVAGATGELFF.

The rearrangement uses TRBV6-1 and TRBJ2-7, with 16 bases aligning to TRBD2. Germline CDR1 is MNHNS and CDR2 is SASEGT. The junction had 16 bases not matched to a gene; V was cut back by 8 bases and J by 0 bases. The CDR3 covers 20 residues. This CDR3 reads CASRTGTSGGAGGYSYEQYF. In nucleotides, the CDR3 is TGTGCCAGCCGCACCGGGACTAGCGGGGGGGCCGGTGGTTACTCCTACGAGCAGTACTTC.

This clonotype was detected only a few times. V is TRBV4-2 and J is TRBJ2-5, with 8 bases lining up with TRBD1. The CDR3 is 16 amino acids. The V gene's germline CDR1 is LGHNA and CDR2 YNFKEQ. Trimming cost V 1 base and J 3 bases; bases outside gene matches: 7. The CDR3 sequence is CASSQVGATGEETQYF. CDR3 sequence (DNA): TGTGCCAGCAGCCAAGTAGGGGCGACAGGGGAAGAGACCCAGTACTTC.

The chain uses TRBV5-1 and TRBJ2-3; 13 positions match TRBD2. The CDR3 extends over 17 amino acids. V shed 3 bases, J shed 0 bases, and the junction held 4 bases outside the gene matches. Germline V gene lookup returns CDR1 SGHRS and CDR2 YFSETQ. As DNA, the CDR3 is TGCGCCAGCAGCTCGGGACTAGCGGGGACTAGCACAGATACGCAGTATTTT. It is translated as CASSSGLAGTSTDTQYF.

V usage is TRBV6-1 and J usage is TRBJ1-1; possible D gene TRBD1, 5 bases. V dropped 5 bases and J dropped 2 bases, with 12 bases sitting between them. The CDR3 contains 14 residues. Germline V gene data show CDR1 as MNHNS and CDR2 as SASEGT. The CDR3 reads CASSSDIYNTEAFF. The DNA of the CDR3 is TGTGCCAGCAGTTCGGACATCTACAACACTGAAGCTTTCTTT.

Remarks on this clonotype: A junction end diverges from the germline sequence, so it may reflect a read error. V gene TRBV14 combines with J gene TRBJ2-1; D not resolved. This CDR3 has 14 amino acids. The germline gives CDR1 SGHDN, CDR2 FVKESK. CDR3 in DNA: TGTGCCAGCAGCCAAGGGCTGGTCTACGATGAGCAGTTCTTC. It is translated as CASSQGLVYDEQFF.

This clonotype appeared a few times. This rearrangement joins TRBV6-5 to TRBJ2-1, with D possibly matching TRBD1 (5 bases). This CDR3 region has 15 residues. The ends were cut back, 5 bases at V and 0 bases at J, with 11 bases in the middle. CDR1 and CDR2 from the germline V gene are MNHEY and SVGAGI. Here the CDR3 DNA reads TGTGCCAGCAGTAGGGCAGGGAACTCCTACAATGAGCAGTTCTTC. This sequence encodes CASSRAGNSYNEQFF.

The V call is TRBV5-4, the J call TRBJ2-1, with a weak D call TRBD2 (5 bases). V lost 0 bases, J lost 7 bases, and 14 bases lay in between. The CDR3 runs 15 residues. CDR1 and CDR2 (germline): SGHNT, YYREEE (reference sequence). The CDR3 is CASSLGVGVGNEQFF. The CDR3 nucleotides are TGTGCCAGCAGCTTGGGGGTGGGAGTGGGGAATGAGCAGTTCTTC.

This clonotype was detected ten times or more. The rearrangement uses TRBV7-2 and TRBJ1-5, with TRBD1 as a possible D gene (6 bases). Germline CDR1 is SGHTA and CDR2 is FQGNSA. The CDR3 totals 17 residues. Trimming pared 5 bases from V and 3 bases from J, leaving 20 bases between. In DNA form, the CDR3 reads TGTGCCAGCAGCATCGGCCCAGGGGTGGCGATCAATCAGCCCCAGCATTTT. It specifies CASSIGPGVAINQPQHF.

This chain joins TRBV7-2 and TRBJ2-5, with D tentatively TRBD2 (5 bases). The V gene's germline CDR1 is SGHTA and CDR2 FQGNSA. CDR3 length: 11 residues. V shed 8 bases and J shed 5 bases, with 9 bases lying between them. The CDR3 region is CASGGRETQYF. The CDR3 DNA follows: TGTGCCAGCGGAGGCCGGGAGACCCAGTACTTC.

This clonotype was counted between two and nine times. The chain employs TRBV4-1 and TRBJ2-3; D unclear. The germline gives CDR1 MGHRA, CDR2 YSYEKL. The V end was cut by 0 bases, the J end by 0 bases, with 10 bases between. The CDR3 has 16 amino acids. CDR3 residues: CASSQEESPSTDTQYF. The DNA of the CDR3 is TGCGCCAGCAGCCAAGAGGAATCACCTAGCACAGATACGCAGTATTTT.

The chain recombines TRBV3-1 with TRBJ1-2, with TRBD1 identical over 8 bases. The CDR3 is 14 amino acids. The junction had 6 bases not matched to a gene; V was cut back by 7 bases and J by 2 bases. From germline, CDR1 is LGHDT and CDR2 YNNKEL (reference sequence). The CDR3 spells CASNRQGINYGYTF. The CDR3 DNA sequence: TGTGCCAGCAACCGACAGGGGATAAACTATGGCTACACCTTC.

V usage is TRBV27 and J usage is TRBJ2-7; 7 positions agree with TRBD2. The junction had 6 bases not matched to a gene; V was cut back by 3 bases and J by 4 bases. The CDR3 consists of 14 residues. Germline CDR1 MNHEY, CDR2 SMNVEV (reference sequence). CDR3 sequence: CASSLYAGGYEQYF. The CDR3 DNA sequence: TGTGCCAGCAGTTTGTATGCCGGGGGGTACGAGCAGTACTTC.